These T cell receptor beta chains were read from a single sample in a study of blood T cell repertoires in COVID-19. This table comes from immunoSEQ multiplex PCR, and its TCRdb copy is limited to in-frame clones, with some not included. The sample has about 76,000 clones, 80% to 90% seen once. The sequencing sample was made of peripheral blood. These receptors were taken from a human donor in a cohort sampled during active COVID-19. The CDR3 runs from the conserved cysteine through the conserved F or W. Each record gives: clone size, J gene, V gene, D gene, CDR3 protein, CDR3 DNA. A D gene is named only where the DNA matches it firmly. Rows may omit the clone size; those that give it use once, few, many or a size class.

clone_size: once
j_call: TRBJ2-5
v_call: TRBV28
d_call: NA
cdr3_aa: CASSLTGSGETQYF
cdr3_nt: TGTGCCAGCAGTTTAACCGGGTCGGGAGAGACCCAGTACTTC

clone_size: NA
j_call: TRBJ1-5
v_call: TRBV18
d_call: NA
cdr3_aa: CASSPRQVKRGNQPQHF
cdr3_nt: TGTGCCAGCTCACCCAGGCAGGTTAAGAGGGGGAATCAGCCCCAGCATTTT

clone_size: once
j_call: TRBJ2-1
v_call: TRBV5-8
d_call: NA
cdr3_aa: CASSFGLWGDEQFF
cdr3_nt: TGTGCCAGCAGCTTCGGACTCTGGGGGGATGAGCAGTTCTTC

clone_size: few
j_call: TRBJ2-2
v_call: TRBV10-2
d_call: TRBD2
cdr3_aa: CASMVGSGAGELFF
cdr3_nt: TGCGCCAGCATGGTGGGTAGCGGGGCCGGGGAGCTGTTTTTT

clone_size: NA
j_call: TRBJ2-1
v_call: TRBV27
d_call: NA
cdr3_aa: CASSLRTAYNEQFF
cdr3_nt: TGTGCCAGCAGTTTAAGGACAGCCTACAATGAGCAGTTCTTC

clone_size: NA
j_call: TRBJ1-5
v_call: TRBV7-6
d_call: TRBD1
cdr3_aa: CASSRDRGRNQPQHF
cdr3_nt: TGTGCCAGCAGCCGAGACAGGGGGCGGAATCAGCCCCAGCATTTT

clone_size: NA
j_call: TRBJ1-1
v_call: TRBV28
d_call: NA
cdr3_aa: CASSLYGEAFF
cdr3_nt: TGTGCCAGCAGTTTATACGGGGAAGCTTTCTTT

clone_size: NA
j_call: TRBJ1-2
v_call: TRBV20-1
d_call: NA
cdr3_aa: CSAFTYFF
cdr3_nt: TGCAGTGCTTTCACCTACTTCTTC

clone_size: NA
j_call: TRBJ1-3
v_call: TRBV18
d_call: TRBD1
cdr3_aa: CASSPDRGSGNTIYF
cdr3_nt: TGTGCCAGCTCCCCTGACAGGGGATCTGGAAACACCATATATTTT

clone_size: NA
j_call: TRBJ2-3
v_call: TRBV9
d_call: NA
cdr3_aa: CASIGGSSTDTQYF
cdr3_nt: TGTGCCAGCATTGGCGGATCTAGCACAGATACGCAGTATTTT

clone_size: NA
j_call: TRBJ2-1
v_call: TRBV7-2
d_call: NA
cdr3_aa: CASSLYSSHNEQFF
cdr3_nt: TGTGCCAGCAGCTTATATAGCTCCCACAATGAGCAGTTCTTC

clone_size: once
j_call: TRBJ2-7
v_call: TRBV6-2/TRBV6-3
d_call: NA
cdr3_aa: CASSTPRLGGSYEQYF
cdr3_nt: TGTGCCAGCAGTACGCCTAGACTGGGGGGTTCCTACGAGCAGTACTTC

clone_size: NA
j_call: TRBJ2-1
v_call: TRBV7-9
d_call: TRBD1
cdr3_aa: CASKQGYNEQFF
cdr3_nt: TGTGCCAGCAAACAGGGGTACAATGAGCAGTTCTTC

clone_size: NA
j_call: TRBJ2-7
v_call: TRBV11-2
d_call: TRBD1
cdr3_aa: CASSPRDRGGEQYF
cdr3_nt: TGTGCCAGCAGCCCCCGGGACAGGGGAGGCGAGCAGTACTTC

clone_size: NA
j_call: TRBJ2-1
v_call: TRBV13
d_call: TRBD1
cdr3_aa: CASSLGQGARNEQFF
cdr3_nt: TGTGCCAGCAGCTTAGGGCAGGGGGCTCGGAATGAGCAGTTCTTC